This entry features one T cell receptor beta chain sequence. Its antigen remains undetermined. Base qualities were left out, and no much larger clone turns up one base away. V has 4 bases trimmed and J has 8 bases trimmed; junction bases matching no gene number 4. The germline V gene yields MNHNS for CDR1 and SASEGT for CDR2. CDR3 length: 12 amino acids, cysteine to phenylalanine. Solely the CDR3 DNA is kept, with 36 bases framed from the first base. The library was generated by the immunoSEQ multiplex PCR assay. What TCRdb holds here is the immuneACCESS table cut down to in-frame rearrangements. Part of the clones is not present; checked against another copy, under half of the missing clones reflect an unresolved V gene, and the others are unexplained. The sample includes around 63,000 clones, with around 92% observed a single time. The top ten constitute less than 4% of the sample. The source of the sample is a study of T cell changes during pregnancy in multiple sclerosis (dated by TCRdb to the late 2010s). Context from the whole study: In women with multiple sclerosis, the researchers looked at how the T cell repertoire shifted as pregnancy progressed.

The sample consisted of CD8+ T cells from peripheral blood mononuclear cells, taken in the third trimester of pregnancy. This receptor was taken from a female donor in good health, enrolled as a control in a pregnancy study. The rearrangement combines TRBV6-1 with TRBJ1-1, with 7 middle bases fitting TRBD1. The DNA sequence is TGTGCCAGCAGTGTTGGGACAGTCGAAGCTTTCTTT. Its translation reads: CASSVGTVEAFF.